This T cell receptor (beta chain) derives from a study of untreated major depressive disorder. Study results and caveats: CD4+ T cells from depressed patients used TRBV05-01 (Vbeta 5.1) more often than controls. Three preselected Vbeta families were the sole sequencing comparisons.

The CDR3 is made up of 11 amino acids. Germline V gives CDR1 SNHLY, CDR2 FYNNEI. V lost 9 bases and J 3 bases, leaving 8 bases between the germline ends. Controls lacked current or lifetime mood disorder and scored 5 or less on depressive symptoms. About 95% CD4+ purity was typical by flow cytometry. A remark on this clone: The antigen remains undetermined.

Measured with immunoSEQ multiplex PCR; TCRdb has only the in-frame clones, and not every one. The repertoire holds just over 20,000 clones, with about 90% as singletons. The source of this sequence is a woman in her thirties in good health. The chain uses TRBV2 and TRBJ2-5; perhaps TRBD1 as D (6 bases). Sequences were obtained from CD4+ T cells from PBMCs. The CDR3 spells CASHREETQYF. In DNA, the CDR3 is TGTGCCAGTCACAGGGAAGAGACCCAGTACTTC.